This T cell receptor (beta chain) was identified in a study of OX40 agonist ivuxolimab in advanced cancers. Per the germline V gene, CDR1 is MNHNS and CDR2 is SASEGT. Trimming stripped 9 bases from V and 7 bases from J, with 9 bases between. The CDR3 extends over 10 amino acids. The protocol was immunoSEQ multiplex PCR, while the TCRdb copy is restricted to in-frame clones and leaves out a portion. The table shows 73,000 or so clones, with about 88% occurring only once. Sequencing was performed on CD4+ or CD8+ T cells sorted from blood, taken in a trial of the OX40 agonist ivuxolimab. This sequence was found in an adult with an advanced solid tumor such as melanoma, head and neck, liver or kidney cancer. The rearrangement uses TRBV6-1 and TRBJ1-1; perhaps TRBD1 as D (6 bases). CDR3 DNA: TGTGCCAGTGCGACAGGTGAAGCTTTCTTT. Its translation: CASATGEAFF.